This T cell receptor (beta chain) was obtained from a study of blood T cell repertoires in COVID-19. Study as a whole: Both acute and convalescent COVID-19 samples were obtained from the United States, Italy and Spain. Sources were T cells, B-cell-depleted T cells, or PBMCs; the material itself was cDNA or gDNA.

In the authors' methods: Quantification of nucleated cells was approximated via reference gene primer amplification. The protocol was immunoSEQ multiplex PCR, while the TCRdb copy is restricted to in-frame clones and leaves out a portion. That table supplies the V and J calls and clone size; D and trimming were determined from the DNA. The sample has over 35,000 clones; 81% are singletons. Sequenced material: peripheral blood. The source is a man aged 35-49 years with active or convalescent COVID-19.

The CDR3 coding sequence is TGTGCCAGCAGTTTATTCGGACAGGGGTATTACGAGCAGTACTTC. Protein product: CASSLFGQGYYEQYF. This chain uses TRBV27 with TRBJ2-7; 9 bases match TRBD1. CDR1 and CDR2 (germline): MNHEY, SMNVEV (reference sequence). With V trimmed by 1 base and J by 4 bases, 5 bases remained unmatched. The CDR3 loop spans 15 amino acids.